The entry below describes one T cell receptor beta chain. This sample was included in a study of blood T cell repertoires in COVID-19. Adults between roughly 18 and 89 years of age took part from more than 20 US areas. Donors were grouped by their self-reported clinical history. The protocol was immunoSEQ multiplex PCR, while the TCRdb copy is restricted to in-frame clones and leaves out a portion. The data show over 300,000 clones, approximately 88% seen once. The CDR3 contains 13 residues. Looked up from germline, CDR1 is MNHEY and CDR2 is SVGAGI. Deletions cut 6 bases from V and 0 bases from J, with 9 bases between.

This receptor was identified in a woman under 40 with acute COVID-19. The chain is built from TRBV6-5 and TRBJ2-7, with D possibly matching TRBD2 (6 bases). Sequencing was carried out using PBMCs or T cells enriched from blood (not recorded which). The DNA of the CDR3 is TGTGCCAGCAGCCGGGGGAGCTCCTACGAGCAGTACTTC. Protein: CASSRGSSYEQYF.